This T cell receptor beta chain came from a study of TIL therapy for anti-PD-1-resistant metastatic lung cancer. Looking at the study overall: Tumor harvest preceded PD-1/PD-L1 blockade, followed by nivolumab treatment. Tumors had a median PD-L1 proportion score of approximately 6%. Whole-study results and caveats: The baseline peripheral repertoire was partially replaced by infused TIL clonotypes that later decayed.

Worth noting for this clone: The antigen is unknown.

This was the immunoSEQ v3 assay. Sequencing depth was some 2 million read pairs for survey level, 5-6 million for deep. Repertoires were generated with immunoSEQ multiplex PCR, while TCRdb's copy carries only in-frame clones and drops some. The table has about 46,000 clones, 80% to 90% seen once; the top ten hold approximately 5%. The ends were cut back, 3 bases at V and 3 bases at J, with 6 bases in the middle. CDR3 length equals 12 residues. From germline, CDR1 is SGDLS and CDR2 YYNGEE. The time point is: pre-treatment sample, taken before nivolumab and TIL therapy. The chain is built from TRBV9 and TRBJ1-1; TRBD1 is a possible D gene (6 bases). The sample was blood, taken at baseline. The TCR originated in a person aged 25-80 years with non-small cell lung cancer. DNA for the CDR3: TGTGCCAGCAGCGGGACAGACACTGAAGCTTTCTTT. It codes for CASSGTDTEAFF.